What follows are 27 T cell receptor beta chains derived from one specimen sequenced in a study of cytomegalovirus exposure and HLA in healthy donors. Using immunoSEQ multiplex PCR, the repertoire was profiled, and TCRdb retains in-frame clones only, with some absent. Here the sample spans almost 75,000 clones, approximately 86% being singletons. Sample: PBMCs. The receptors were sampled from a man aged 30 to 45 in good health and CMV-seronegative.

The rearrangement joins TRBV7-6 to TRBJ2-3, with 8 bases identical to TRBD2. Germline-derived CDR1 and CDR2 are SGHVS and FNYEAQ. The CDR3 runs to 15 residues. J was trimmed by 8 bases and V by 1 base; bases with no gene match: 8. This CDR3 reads CASSLGGTSIGTQYF. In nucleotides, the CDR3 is TGTGCCAGCAGCTTAGGTGGGACTAGTATCGGTACGCAGTATTTT.

CDR3 region: CASSLSGSHEQYF. The CDR3 DNA is TGTGCCAGCAGTTTATCAGGGAGCCACGAGCAGTACTTC. The chain joins TRBV27 to TRBJ2-7; the D gene is possibly TRBD2 (5 bases). From germline, CDR1 is MNHEY and CDR2 SMNVEV (reference sequence). The CDR3 has 13 amino acids. Trimming pared 0 bases from V and 5 bases from J, leaving 8 bases between.

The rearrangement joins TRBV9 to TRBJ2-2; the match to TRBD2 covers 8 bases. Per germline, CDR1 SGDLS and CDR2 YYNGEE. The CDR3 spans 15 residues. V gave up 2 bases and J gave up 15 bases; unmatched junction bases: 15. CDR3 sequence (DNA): TGTGCCAGCAGCGTCGGGAGGGCGAGGCCGAGGGGGTTGTTTTTT. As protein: CASSVGRARPRGLFF.

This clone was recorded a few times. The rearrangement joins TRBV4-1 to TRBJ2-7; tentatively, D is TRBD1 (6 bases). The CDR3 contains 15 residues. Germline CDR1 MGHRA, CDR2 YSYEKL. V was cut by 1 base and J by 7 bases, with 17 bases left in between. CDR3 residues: CASSQVGTGKREQYF. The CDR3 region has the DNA TGCGCCAGCAGCCAAGTTGGCACAGGGAAGCGAGAGCAGTACTTC.

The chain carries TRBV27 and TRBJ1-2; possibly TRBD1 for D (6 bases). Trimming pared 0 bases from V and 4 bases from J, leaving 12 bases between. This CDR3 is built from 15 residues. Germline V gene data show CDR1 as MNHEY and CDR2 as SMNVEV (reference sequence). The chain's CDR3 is CASSLSQGPLYGYTF. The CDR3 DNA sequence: TGTGCCAGCAGTTTATCCCAGGGGCCTCTCTATGGCTACACCTTC.

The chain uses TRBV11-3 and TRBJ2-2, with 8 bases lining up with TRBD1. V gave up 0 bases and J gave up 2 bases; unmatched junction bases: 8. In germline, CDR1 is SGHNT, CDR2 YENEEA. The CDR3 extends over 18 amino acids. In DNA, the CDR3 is TGTGCCAGCAGCTTAGATTCCCCCGGGACAGGAAACACCGGGGAGCTGTTTTTT. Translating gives CASSLDSPGTGNTGELFF. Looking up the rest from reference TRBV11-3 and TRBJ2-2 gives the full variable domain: EAGVVQSPRYKIIEKKQPVAFWCNPISGHNTLYWYLQNLGQGPELLIRYENEEAVDDSQLPKDRFSAERLKGVDSTLKIQPAELGDSAVYLCASSLDSPGTGNTGELFFGEGSRLTVL.

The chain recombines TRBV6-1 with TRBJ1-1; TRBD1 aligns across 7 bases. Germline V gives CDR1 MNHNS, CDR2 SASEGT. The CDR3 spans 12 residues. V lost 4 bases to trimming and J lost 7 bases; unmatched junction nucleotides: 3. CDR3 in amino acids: CASSGRTGEAFF. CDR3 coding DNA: TGTGCCAGCAGTGGCCGGACAGGTGAAGCTTTCTTT.

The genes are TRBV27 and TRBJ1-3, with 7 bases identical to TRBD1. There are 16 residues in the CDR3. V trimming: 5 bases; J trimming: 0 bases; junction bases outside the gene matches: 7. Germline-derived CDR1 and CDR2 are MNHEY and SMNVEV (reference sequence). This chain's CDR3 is CASSRDSPGSGNTIYF. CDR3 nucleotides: TGTGCCAGCAGTCGGGACAGTCCCGGCTCTGGAAACACCATATATTTT.

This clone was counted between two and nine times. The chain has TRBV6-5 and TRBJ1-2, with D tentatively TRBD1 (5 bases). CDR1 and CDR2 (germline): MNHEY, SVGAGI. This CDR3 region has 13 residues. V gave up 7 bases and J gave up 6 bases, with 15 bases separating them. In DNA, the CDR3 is TGTGCCAGCACAAACGGATGGGGCAATGGCTACACCTTC. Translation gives CASTNGWGNGYTF.

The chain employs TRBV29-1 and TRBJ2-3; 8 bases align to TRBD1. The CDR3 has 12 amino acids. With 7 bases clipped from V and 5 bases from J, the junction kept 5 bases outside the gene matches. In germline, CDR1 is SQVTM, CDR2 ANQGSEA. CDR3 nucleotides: TGCAGCGCTGGGGACAGGCGAGATACGCAGTATTTT. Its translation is CSAGDRRDTQYF.

In DNA, the CDR3 is TGTGCCAGCAGCTTGACAGTCATGAACACTGAAGCTTTCTTT. Protein: CASSLTVMNTEAFF. J is TRBJ1-1 and V is TRBV7-2; D possibly corresponds to TRBD1 (5 bases). Trimming pared 3 bases from V and 0 bases from J, leaving 8 bases between. Germline V gene sequence: CDR1 SGHTA, CDR2 FQGNSA. This CDR3 contains 14 residues.

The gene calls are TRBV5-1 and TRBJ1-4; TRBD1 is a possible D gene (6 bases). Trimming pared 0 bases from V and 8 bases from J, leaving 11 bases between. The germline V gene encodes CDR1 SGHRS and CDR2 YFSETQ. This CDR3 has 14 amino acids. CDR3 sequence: CASSLDRAGEKLFF. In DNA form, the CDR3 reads TGCGCCAGCAGCTTGGACAGGGCAGGAGAAAAACTGTTTTTT.

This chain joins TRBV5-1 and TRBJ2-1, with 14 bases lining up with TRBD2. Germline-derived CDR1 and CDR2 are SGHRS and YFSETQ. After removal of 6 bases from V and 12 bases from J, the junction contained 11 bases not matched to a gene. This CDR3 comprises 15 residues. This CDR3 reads CASIPPGLAGERQFF. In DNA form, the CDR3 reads TGCGCCAGCATACCTCCGGGACTAGCGGGAGAGAGGCAGTTCTTC.

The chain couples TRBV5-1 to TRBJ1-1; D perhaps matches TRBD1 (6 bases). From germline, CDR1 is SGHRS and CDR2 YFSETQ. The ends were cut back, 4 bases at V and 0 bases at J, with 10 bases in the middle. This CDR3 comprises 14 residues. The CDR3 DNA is TGCGCCAGCAGCGAGGGACATATGAACACTGAAGCTTTCTTT. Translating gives CASSEGHMNTEAFF.

The CDR3 DNA sequence: TGTGCCAGCAGCTTAAGTCCCCAGAGGACCGGGGAGCTGTTTTTT. Protein: CASSLSPQRTGELFF. The V call is TRBV7-3, the J call TRBJ2-2, with D unresolved. The CDR3 is 15 residues long. From germline, CDR1 is SGHTA and CDR2 FQGTGA. V dropped 1 base and J dropped 5 bases, with 11 bases sitting between them.

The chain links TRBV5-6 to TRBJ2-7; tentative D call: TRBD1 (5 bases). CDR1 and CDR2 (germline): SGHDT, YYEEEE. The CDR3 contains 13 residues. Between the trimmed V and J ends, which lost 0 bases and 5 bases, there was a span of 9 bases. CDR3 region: CASSLGQSHEQYF. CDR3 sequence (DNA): TGTGCCAGCAGCTTGGGACAGTCCCACGAGCAGTACTTC. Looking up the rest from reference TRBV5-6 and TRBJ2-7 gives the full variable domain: DAGVTQSPTHLIKTRGQQVTLRCSPKSGHDTVSWYQQALGQGPQFIFQYYEEEERQRGNFPDRFSGHQFPNYSSELNVNALLLGDSALYLCASSLGQSHEQYFGPGTRLTVT.

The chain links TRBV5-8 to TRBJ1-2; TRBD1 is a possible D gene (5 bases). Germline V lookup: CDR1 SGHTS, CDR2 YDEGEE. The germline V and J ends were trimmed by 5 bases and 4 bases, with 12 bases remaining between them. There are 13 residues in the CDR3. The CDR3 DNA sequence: TGTGCCAGCAGGGTGACAGTTCCCTATGGCTACACCTTC. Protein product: CASRVTVPYGYTF.

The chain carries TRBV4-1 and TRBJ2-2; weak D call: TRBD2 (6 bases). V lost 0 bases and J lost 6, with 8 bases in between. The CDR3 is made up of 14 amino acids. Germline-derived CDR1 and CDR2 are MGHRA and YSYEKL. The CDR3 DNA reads TGCGCCAGCAGCCAAGATTGGGGGGCCGGGGAGCTGTTTTTT. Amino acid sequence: CASSQDWGAGELFF.

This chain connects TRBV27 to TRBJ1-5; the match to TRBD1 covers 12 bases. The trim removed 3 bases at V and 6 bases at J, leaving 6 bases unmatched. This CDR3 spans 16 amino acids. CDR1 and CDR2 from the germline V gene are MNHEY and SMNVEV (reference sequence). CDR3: CASSFGGQGASQPQHF. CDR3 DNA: TGTGCCAGCAGTTTTGGGGGACAGGGGGCCAGTCAGCCCCAGCATTTT.

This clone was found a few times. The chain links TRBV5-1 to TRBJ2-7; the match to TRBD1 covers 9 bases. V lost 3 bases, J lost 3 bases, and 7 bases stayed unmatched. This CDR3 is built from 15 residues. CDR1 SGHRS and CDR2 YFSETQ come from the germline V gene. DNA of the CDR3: TGCGCCAGCAGCTCGGAAGTGACAGGGGGCTACGAGCAGTACTTC. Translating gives CASSSEVTGGYEQYF.

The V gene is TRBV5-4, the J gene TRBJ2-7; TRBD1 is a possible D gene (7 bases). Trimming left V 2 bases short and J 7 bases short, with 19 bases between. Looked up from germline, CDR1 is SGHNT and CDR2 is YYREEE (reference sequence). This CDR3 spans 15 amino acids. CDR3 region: CASSLPGQPAGEQYF. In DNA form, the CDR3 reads TGTGCCAGCAGCTTACCGGGACAGCCGGCGGGGGAGCAGTACTTC.

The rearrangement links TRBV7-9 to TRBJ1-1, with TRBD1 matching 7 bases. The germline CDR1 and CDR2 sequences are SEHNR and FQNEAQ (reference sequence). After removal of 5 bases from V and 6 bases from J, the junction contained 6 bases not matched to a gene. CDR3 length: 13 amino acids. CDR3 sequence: CASSGYRGPEAFF. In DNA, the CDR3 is TGTGCCAGCAGCGGATACAGGGGCCCTGAAGCTTTCTTT.

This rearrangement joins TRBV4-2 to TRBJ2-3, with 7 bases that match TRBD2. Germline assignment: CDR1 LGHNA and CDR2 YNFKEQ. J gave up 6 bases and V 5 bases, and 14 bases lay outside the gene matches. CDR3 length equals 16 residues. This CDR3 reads CASSIRGTGGGDTQYF. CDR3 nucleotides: TGTGCCAGCAGCATCCGAGGGACGGGAGGAGGGGATACGCAGTATTTT.

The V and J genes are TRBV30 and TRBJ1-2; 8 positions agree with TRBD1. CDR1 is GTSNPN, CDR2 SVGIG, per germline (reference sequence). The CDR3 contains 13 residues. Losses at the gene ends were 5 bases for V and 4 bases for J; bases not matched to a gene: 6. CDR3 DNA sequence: TGTGCCTGGGGGCGACAGGGGTCCTATGGCTACACCTTC. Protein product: CAWGRQGSYGYTF. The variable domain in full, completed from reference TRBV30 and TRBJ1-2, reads SQTIHQWPATLVQPVGSPLSLECTVEGTSNPNLYWYRQAAGRGLQLLFYSVGIGQISSEVPQNLSASRPQDRQFILSSKKLLLSDSGFYLCAWGRQGSYGYTFGSGTRLTVV.

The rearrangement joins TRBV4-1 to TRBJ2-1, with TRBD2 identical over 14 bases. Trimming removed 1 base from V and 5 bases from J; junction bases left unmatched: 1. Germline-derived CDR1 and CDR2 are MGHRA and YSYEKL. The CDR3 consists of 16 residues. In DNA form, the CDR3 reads TGCGCCAGCAGCCAAGGGGGACTAGCGGGAGACAATGAGCAGTTCTTC. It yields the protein CASSQGGLAGDNEQFF.

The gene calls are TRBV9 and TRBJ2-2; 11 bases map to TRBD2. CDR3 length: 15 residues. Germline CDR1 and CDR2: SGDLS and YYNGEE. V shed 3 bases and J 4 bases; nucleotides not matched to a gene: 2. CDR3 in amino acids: CASSATSGVTGELFF. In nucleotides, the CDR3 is TGTGCCAGCAGCGCGACTAGCGGGGTCACCGGGGAGCTGTTTTTT.

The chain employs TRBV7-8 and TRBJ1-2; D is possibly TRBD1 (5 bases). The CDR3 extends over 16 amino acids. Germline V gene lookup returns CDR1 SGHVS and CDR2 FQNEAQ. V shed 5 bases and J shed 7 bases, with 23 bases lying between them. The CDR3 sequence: CASSAGGGGSYAGYTF. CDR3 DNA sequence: TGTGCCAGCAGCGCCGGTGGTGGGGGGTCTTACGCTGGCTACACCTTC.